These T cell receptor beta chains were read from a single sample in a study of cytomegalovirus exposure and HLA in healthy donors. This table comes from immunoSEQ multiplex PCR, and its TCRdb copy is limited to in-frame clones, with some not included. The sample carries fewer than 140,000 clones, around three quarters recorded once. The sample consisted of PBMCs. The origin of the receptors is a woman aged 50 to 65 in good health and CMV-seropositive. CDR3s include the opening cysteine and the closing phenylalanine or tryptophan. Each record gives: V gene, J gene, CDR3 protein.

>TRBV2|TRBJ1-5
CASVDSSSNQPQHF
>TRBV27|TRBJ2-3
CASSLTSGGADTQYF
>TRBV28|TRBJ1-5
CASSSDRGVRPQHF
>TRBV2|TRBJ2-3
CASSAGTGGTDTQYF
>TRBV11-2|TRBJ2-2
CASSRTGGGELFF
>TRBV28|TRBJ1-5
CASSSGFRNQPQHF
>TRBV5-1|TRBJ1-3
CASSLAGGSGNTIYF
>TRBV13|TRBJ2-2
CASSLAILAGTGELFF
>TRBV7-2|TRBJ1-6
CASSFSQERGRSPLHF
>TRBV7-9|TRBJ1-4
CASSFPGGVNEKLFF
>TRBV19|TRBJ1-2
CASSMTGLSYGYTF
>TRBV28|TRBJ1-1
CASSLIQGAGNTEAFF
>TRBV9|TRBJ2-1
CASSVVQGANFNEQFF
>TRBV2|TRBJ1-1
CASSLDRGNTEAFF
>TRBV6-5|TRBJ1-6
CATGQGNSPLHF
>TRBV19|TRBJ2-1
CASSSWSSYNEQFF
>TRBV10-3|TRBJ2-7
CAISETGGLGEQYF
>TRBV4-2|TRBJ1-5
CASSQALAGVNQPQHF
>TRBV9|TRBJ2-3
CASSAGTSIRTDTQYF
>TRBV5-4|TRBJ1-2
CASSRDREQRGYTF
>TRBV2|TRBJ1-1
CASSADRDTEAFF
>TRBV4-1|TRBJ2-1
CASGPSQDSYNEQFF
>TRBV7-9|TRBJ1-5
CASSLIGTGTLNQPQHF
>TRBV27|TRBJ2-5
CASSFGRGRPQETQYF
>TRBV4-1|TRBJ2-1
CASSHVQGASYNEQFF
>TRBV19|TRBJ1-1
CASRPGQLMNTEAFF
>TRBV6-5|TRBJ2-6
CASSYYQGQGANVLTF
>TRBV28|TRBJ1-2
CASSPRDQGAAYGYTF
>TRBV19|TRBJ2-7
CASTPRQGLSYEQYF
>TRBV6-5|TRBJ2-1
CASSYGLEANGEQFF
>TRBV28|TRBJ1-1
CASSRQAWFTEAFF
>TRBV18|TRBJ1-5
CASSSDQEGPQHF
>TRBV30|TRBJ1-1
CAWSGTSYWPGQGAKNTEAFF
>TRBV11-1|TRBJ2-2
CASSSRQFKNTGELFF
>TRBV27|TRBJ1-1
CASTGQARAFF
>TRBV5-7|TRBJ2-7
CASSLASRGRFLQYF
>TRBV30|TRBJ1-1
CAWVPPGRGNTEAFF
>TRBV29-1|TRBJ1-1
CSVEGQLNTEAFF
>TRBV28|TRBJ1-1
CTSGEGALNTEAFF
>TRBV30|TRBJ2-2
CAWRTGTGGSGELFF
>TRBV19|TRBJ1-6
CASSIRGSTGSPLHF